Each of the 13 T cell receptor beta chains below was sequenced from the same sample in a study of cytomegalovirus exposure and HLA in healthy donors. The PCR had 60 Vbeta and 13 Jbeta primers. TCRdb keeps only in-frame clones here, not all; method: immunoSEQ multiplex PCR. The sample holds fewer than 140,000 clones, 71% seen once. The sequenced material came from PBMCs. These receptors were collected from a female donor in good health and CMV-seronegative.

This rearrangement joins TRBV18 to TRBJ2-1; TRBD2 is a possible D gene (6 bases). This CDR3 region has 15 residues. The V and J ends lost 1 base and 8 bases respectively, with 15 bases between them. CDR1 and CDR2 (germline): KGHSH, LQKENI. CDR3 residues: CASSPRGTGYYEQFF. In nucleotides, the CDR3 is TGTGCCAGCTCACCACGCGGGACGGGTTACTATGAGCAGTTCTTC.

V is TRBV11-3 and J is TRBJ1-1, with a possible D match to TRBD1 (6 bases). Deletions cut 1 base from V and 0 bases from J, with 15 bases between. The CDR3 totals 17 residues. Germline V CDR1 and CDR2: SGHNT, YENEEA. The CDR3 DNA follows: TGTGCCAGCAGCTTAGCAGGACAGTTCGTCATGAACACTGAAGCTTTCTTT. It yields the protein CASSLAGQFVMNTEAFF.

The rearrangement joins TRBV28 to TRBJ1-5; possible D gene TRBD1, 5 bases. Germline loops: CDR1 MDHEN, CDR2 SYDVKM. V was shortened by 4 bases and J by 9 bases, with 10 bases between the two germline ends. The CDR3 consists of 12 residues. This CDR3 reads CASSSPGGPQHF. CDR3 in DNA: TGTGCCAGCAGTTCCCCCGGGGGGCCCCAGCATTTT.

Details on this clone: The sample carries other DNA sequences with the same CDR3. The chain employs TRBV19 and TRBJ2-5, with TRBD2 as a possible D gene (5 bases). The CDR3 has 12 amino acids. V lost 1 base and J lost 5, with 5 bases in between. Germline V CDR1 and CDR2: LNHDA, SQIVND (reference sequence). The CDR3 sequence is CASSIGGETQYF. The CDR3 bases are TGTGCCAGTAGTATAGGAGGGGAGACCCAGTACTTC.

The gene calls are TRBV25-1 and TRBJ1-1, with 7 bases aligning to TRBD1. The CDR3 is 13 amino acids. Germline trimming cut 6 bases from V and 4 bases from J; bases unmatched to any gene: 5. Germline CDR1 is MGHDK and CDR2 is SYGVNS. The CDR3 protein is CASSPQGITEAFF. The CDR3 coding sequence is TGTGCCAGCAGCCCACAGGGGATCACTGAAGCTTTCTTT. Filled out from reference TRBV25-1 and TRBJ1-1, the complete variable domain reads EADIYQTPRYLVIGTGKKITLECSQTMGHDKMYWYQQDPGMELHLIHYSYGVNSTEKGDLSSESTVSRIRTEHFPLTLESARPSHTSQYLCASSPQGITEAFFGQGTRLTVV.

The V gene is TRBV7-8, the J gene TRBJ2-1; 12 bases line up with TRBD2. Trimming took 5 bases from V and 9 from J; bases not matched to a gene: 14. Looked up from germline, CDR1 is SGHVS and CDR2 is FQNEAQ. CDR3 length equals 17 residues. Written as DNA, the CDR3 is TGTGCCAGCAGCACCCCGATTGCTAGCGGGAGGGTCGGTGAGCAGTTCTTC. Translation: CASSTPIASGRVGEQFF.

V and J are TRBV5-4 and TRBJ2-1; 9 bases fit TRBD2. This CDR3 region has 16 residues. Germline trimming cut 3 bases from V and 6 bases from J; bases unmatched to any gene: 10. Germline V gene sequence: CDR1 SGHNT, CDR2 YYREEE (reference sequence). CDR3 protein: CASSSPIAGVRNEQFF. CDR3 DNA sequence: TGTGCCAGCAGCTCCCCGATAGCGGGAGTCCGCAATGAGCAGTTCTTC.

This rearrangement joins TRBV15 to TRBJ2-5, with D perhaps TRBD1 (6 bases). The CDR3 sequence is 13 residues long. The V gene's germline CDR1 is LNHNV and CDR2 YYDKDF (reference sequence). The V and J ends lost 0 bases and 5 bases respectively, with 7 bases between them. CDR3 sequence reads: CATSRERGETQYF. Here the CDR3 DNA reads TGTGCCACCAGCAGAGAAAGGGGGGAGACCCAGTACTTC.

V and J are TRBV30 and TRBJ2-7; TRBD2 aligns across 10 bases. V lost 5 bases, J lost 5 bases, and 3 bases stayed unmatched. The germline V gene has CDR1 GTSNPN and CDR2 SVGIG (reference sequence). CDR3 length equals 12 residues. The CDR3 DNA reads TGTGCCTGGGGACTAGCGGTCCACGAGCAGTACTTC. Its protein is CAWGLAVHEQYF.

This clone was seen a handful of times. The chain joins TRBV29-1 to TRBJ2-1, with 12 bases fitting TRBD1. CDR1 SQVTM and CDR2 ANQGSEA come from the germline V gene. There are 14 residues in the CDR3. V lost 6 bases, J lost 9 bases, and 9 bases stayed unmatched. The CDR3 DNA reads TGCAGCGTCCCGGGACAGGGGGCGCTGCCTGAGCAGTTCTTC. This encodes CSVPGQGALPEQFF.

The chain links TRBV5-1 to TRBJ1-2; TRBD1 might be the D (6 bases). CDR3 size: 15 residues. Trimming removed 4 bases at V and 0 bases at J, with 13 bases between. Per germline, CDR1 SGHRS and CDR2 YFSETQ. CDR3 loop: CASSRQGQTNYGYTF. As DNA, the CDR3 is TGCGCCAGCAGCCGCCAGGGGCAGACTAACTATGGCTACACCTTC.

This clone was detected only a few times. The chain couples TRBV2 to TRBJ2-5; a weak D match, TRBD2 (6 bases). Per germline, CDR1 SNHLY and CDR2 FYNNEI. Trimming pared 9 bases from V and 7 bases from J, leaving 18 bases between. The CDR3 has 13 amino acids. CDR3 DNA sequence: TGTGCCAGTAGTATAGCGGCCTCTGGGACCCAGTACTTC. Its translation is CASSIAASGTQYF.

The chain carries TRBV19 and TRBJ1-1, with D perhaps matching TRBD1 (5 bases). The CDR3 runs 13 residues. CDR1 and CDR2 (germline): LNHDA, SQIVND (reference sequence). Trimming took 5 bases from V and 3 from J, leaving 10 bases between them. Written as DNA, the CDR3 is TGTGCCAGTAGTGAGGACATATACACTGAAGCTTTCTTT. It yields the protein CASSEDIYTEAFF.